This passage covers 27 T cell receptor beta chains from one sample sequenced in a study of cytomegalovirus exposure and HLA in healthy donors (dated by TCRdb to about 2017). Library preparation employed the immunoSEQ multiplex PCR assay. For the multiplex PCR, a mixture combining 60 forward primers for TCR Vbeta segments and 13 reverse primers for TCR Jbeta segments was used. TCRdb mirrors the immuneACCESS table, restricted to in-frame sequences. Some clones are absent from its copies; in checked studies, under half trace to an unresolved V gene, and the reason for the others is unknown. A total of roughly 180,000 clones appear in this sample, about four fifths of them only once. Approximately 0.78% of the sample goes to the ten largest clones. Sequenced sample: PBMCs. These receptors came from a woman aged 18-29 years in good health and CMV-seronegative.

V is TRBV2 and J is TRBJ1-5, with 8 positions matching TRBD1. CDR1 is SNHLY and CDR2 is FYNNEI in the germline V gene. This CDR3 comprises 13 residues. J was trimmed by 7 bases and V by 4 bases; bases with no gene match: 3. The CDR3 DNA reads as TGTGCCAGCAGTGTGGACAGGGAACAGCCCCAGCATTTT. It encodes CASSVDREQPQHF.

J is TRBJ2-5 and V is TRBV6-1, with 8 nucleotides matching TRBD1. V dropped 3 bases and J dropped 5; count of bases not matched to a gene: 14. The germline V gene encodes CDR1 MNHNS and CDR2 SASEGT. CDR3 length equals 17 residues. The CDR3 DNA reads TGTGCCAGCAGTGACCCCATCAGGGGGCAGGGGGTGGAGACCCAGTACTTC. It specifies CASSDPIRGQGVETQYF.

The V and J genes are TRBV30 and TRBJ2-3; 7 bases are shared with TRBD2. After removal of 1 base from V and 6 bases from J, the junction contained 1 base not matched to a gene. CDR1 and CDR2 from the germline V gene are GTSNPN and SVGIG (reference sequence). This CDR3 has 12 residues. The CDR3 protein is CAWSEAGDTQYF. DNA of the CDR3: TGTGCCTGGAGTGAAGCGGGGGATACGCAGTATTTT.

The chain combines TRBV6-5 with TRBJ2-1; D is unresolved. There are 16 residues in the CDR3. Trimming stripped 0 bases from V and 3 bases from J, with 12 bases between. Germline CDR1 is MNHEY and CDR2 is SVGAGI. CDR3: CASSYSRSAGYNEQFF. As DNA, the CDR3 is TGTGCCAGCAGTTACTCACGGTCCGCTGGCTACAATGAGCAGTTCTTC.

This clone was seen just once. This rearrangement joins TRBV9 to TRBJ2-3; 10 positions agree with TRBD2. Trimming removed 3 bases from V and 2 bases from J; junction bases left unmatched: 12. This CDR3 spans 18 amino acids. Per the germline V gene, CDR1 is SGDLS and CDR2 is YYNGEE. The CDR3 region is CASSASSTSGENTDTQYF. The CDR3 DNA follows: TGTGCCAGCAGCGCTTCTTCTACTAGCGGGGAGAACACAGATACGCAGTATTTT.

V is TRBV7-2 and J is TRBJ2-7, with D unresolved. Germline V lookup: CDR1 SGHTA, CDR2 FQGNSA. V was trimmed by 4 bases and J by 5 bases, leaving 15 bases between them. The CDR3 consists of 14 residues. The CDR3 DNA reads TGTGCCAGCAGCTACGACCCCGGGTCGCACGAGCAGTACTTC. Translating it yields CASSYDPGSHEQYF.

V is TRBV27 and J is TRBJ2-2; no firm D call. The germline CDR1 and CDR2 sequences are MNHEY and SMNVEV (reference sequence). The CDR3 runs 13 residues. V lost 6 bases and J lost 6, with 11 bases in between. CDR3 in DNA: TGTGCCAGCAGAAACTCTGCATCCGGGGAGCTGTTTTTT. As protein: CASRNSASGELFF.

This clone appeared once. V gene TRBV5-4 combines with J gene TRBJ2-3, with 7 bases aligning to TRBD2. This CDR3 has 14 residues. With V trimmed by 3 bases and J by 1 base, 2 bases remained unmatched. Germline assignment: CDR1 SGHNT and CDR2 YYREEE (reference sequence). In DNA, the CDR3 is TGTGCCAGCAGCTCGGCGGGAGGCACAGATACGCAGTATTTT. Encoded protein: CASSSAGGTDTQYF.

This clone was seen a single time. The chain has TRBV7-3 and TRBJ1-5; D is perhaps TRBD1 (6 bases). The germline gives CDR1 SGHTA, CDR2 FQGTGA. Trimming took 9 bases from V and 0 from J, leaving 15 bases between them. CDR3 length: 15 residues. The CDR3 nucleotides read TGTGCCAGGATGGGGGCCAGGGATAGCAATCAGCCCCAGCATTTT. Translating it yields CARMGARDSNQPQHF.

The rearrangement joins TRBV20-1 to TRBJ2-3, with D possibly matching TRBD2 (6 bases). The germline CDR1 and CDR2 sequences are DFQATT and SNEGSKA (reference sequence). Deletions cut 5 bases from V and 15 bases from J, with 15 bases between. The CDR3 loop spans 10 amino acids. CDR3 nucleotides: TGCAGTGCTCAAAGGGACTTGGGATATTTT. Translated: CSAQRDLGYF.

The rearrangement links TRBV28 to TRBJ1-2; D might be TRBD1 (6 bases). The V gene lost 4 bases and the J gene lost 8 bases, with 17 bases spanning the gap. This CDR3 has 14 amino acids. Germline CDR1 is MDHEN and CDR2 is SYDVKM. CDR3 sequence reads: CASSSGQISYGYTF. The DNA of the CDR3 is TGTGCCAGCAGTTCTGGACAGATTAGTTACGGCTACACCTTC.

The chain carries TRBV6-5 and TRBJ2-1; 9 nucleotides agree with TRBD2. There are 16 residues in the CDR3. Germline CDR1 reads MNHEY; CDR2 reads SVGAGI. With V trimmed by 2 bases and J by 7 bases, 9 bases remained unmatched. CDR3 sequence: CASSYPAGGNGNEQFF. The CDR3 bases are TGTGCCAGCAGTTACCCGGCGGGAGGGAATGGGAATGAGCAGTTCTTC.

The J gene is TRBJ1-5, the V gene TRBV25-1, with TRBD1 matching over 8 bases. The V and J ends lost 3 bases and 9 bases, in that order; junction bases with no gene match: 10. This CDR3 is built from 15 residues. Per the germline V gene, CDR1 is MGHDK and CDR2 is SYGVNS. The CDR3 DNA is TGTGCCAGCAGTGAGGACAGGGAGATTGATCTGCCCCAGCATTTT. It specifies CASSEDREIDLPQHF.

The V gene is TRBV11-2, the J gene TRBJ2-3; 10 nucleotides align to TRBD2. This CDR3 region has 19 residues. Germline trimming cut 0 bases from V and 0 bases from J; bases unmatched to any gene: 9. Germline loops: CDR1 SGHAT, CDR2 FQNNGV. The CDR3 sequence is CASSLDVAGGRASTDTQYF. In nucleotides, the CDR3 is TGTGCCAGCAGCTTAGACGTAGCGGGAGGACGTGCGAGCACAGATACGCAGTATTTT.

J is TRBJ1-2 and V is TRBV29-1; no definite D call. V was shortened by 3 bases and J by 4 bases, with 12 bases between the two germline ends. The germline CDR1 and CDR2 sequences are SQVTM and ANQGSEA. This CDR3 is 13 amino acids long. CDR3 nucleotide sequence: TGCAGCGTTGATACCAGCGAAGGCTATGGCTACACCTTC. Translation gives CSVDTSEGYGYTF.

This clone was picked up a small number of times. Other DNA sequences in this specimen translate into the identical CDR3. The chain employs TRBV7-2 and TRBJ2-3; 16 positions agree with TRBD2. Germline V gives CDR1 SGHTA, CDR2 FQGNSA. Trimming at V came to 4 bases and at J to 6 bases, leaving 4 bases not matched to a gene. This CDR3 spans 16 amino acids. The CDR3: CASSSGLAGGADTQYF. CDR3 nucleotide sequence: TGTGCCAGCAGCTCGGGACTAGCGGGAGGGGCCGATACGCAGTATTTT.

The chain combines TRBV4-2 with TRBJ2-3, with 9 bases matching TRBD2. Trimming took 4 bases from V and 4 from J; bases not matched to a gene: 6. The CDR3 length is 15 residues. The germline V gene has CDR1 LGHNA and CDR2 YNFKEQ. The CDR3 nucleotides are TGTGCCAGCAGCCCCATAGCGGGAGCAGCAGATACGCAGTATTTT. Residues: CASSPIAGAADTQYF.

This clone was seen more than once but under ten times. The genes are TRBV6-5 and TRBJ2-4, with D possibly being TRBD2 (5 bases). V gave up 4 bases and J gave up 6 bases, with 13 bases separating them. CDR1 and CDR2 (germline): MNHEY, SVGAGI. The CDR3 runs 14 residues. CDR3 in amino acids: CASSSDNLANIQYF. The DNA for the CDR3 is TGTGCCAGCAGTTCCGATAACCTAGCAAACATTCAGTACTTC.

The chain has TRBV19 and TRBJ2-7, with D uncertain. The CDR3 is made up of 15 amino acids. V shed 6 bases and J shed 4 bases, with 19 bases lying between them. CDR1 is LNHDA and CDR2 is SQIVND in the germline V gene (reference sequence). The CDR3 region is CASSSSGSRGYEQYF. The CDR3 coding sequence is TGTGCCAGTAGCTCCTCCGGGTCTAGAGGATACGAGCAGTACTTC.

This clone was seen just once. The V gene is TRBV5-6, the J gene TRBJ1-5; no definite D call. CDR1 is SGHDT, CDR2 YYEEEE, per germline. Trimming pared 2 bases from V and 9 bases from J, leaving 9 bases between. The length of the CDR3 is 12 residues. CDR3 region: CASSFGDAPQHF. CDR3 nucleotides: TGTGCCAGCAGCTTCGGAGACGCGCCCCAGCATTTT.

J is TRBJ1-1 and V is TRBV15; perhaps TRBD1 as D (6 bases). This CDR3 has 13 residues. The germline V gene encodes CDR1 LNHNV and CDR2 YYDKDF (reference sequence). The ends were cut back, 6 bases at V and 1 base at J, with 9 bases in the middle. The CDR3 here is CATSLQGNTEAFF. The CDR3, as DNA: TGTGCCACCAGTTTACAGGGGAACACTGAAGCTTTCTTT.

DNA of the CDR3: TGTGCCAGCAGCTCCTTTTCCCCAGGGGGAGAAAATCAGCCCCAGCATTTT. Translated, it gives CASSSFSPGGENQPQHF. V usage is TRBV7-9 and J usage is TRBJ1-5, with 7 bases aligning to TRBD1. The CDR3 is 17 residues long. Germline V lookup: CDR1 SEHNR, CDR2 FQNEAQ (reference sequence). J lost 4 bases, V lost 4 bases, and 13 bases had no gene match.

The gene calls are TRBV9 and TRBJ1-2; D may be TRBD1 (5 bases). The germline CDR1 and CDR2 sequences are SGDLS and YYNGEE. With 3 bases removed from V and 6 bases from J, the gap between germline ends came to 9 bases. CDR3 size: 12 residues. CDR3: CASSGTFHGYTF. CDR3 bases: TGTGCCAGCAGCGGGACATTTCATGGCTACACCTTC.

This chain connects TRBV11-2 to TRBJ2-5; 11 bases are a match to TRBD1. Germline values: CDR1 SGHAT, CDR2 FQNNGV. The CDR3 is made up of 16 amino acids. V lost 3 bases to trimming and J lost 5 bases; unmatched junction nucleotides: 8. The CDR3: CASSFTGTGGWETQYF. CDR3 bases: TGTGCCAGCAGCTTCACCGGGACAGGGGGTTGGGAGACCCAGTACTTC.

J is TRBJ1-2 and V is TRBV4-3, with a tentative D call TRBD1 (6 bases). V dropped 0 bases and J dropped 0 bases, with 14 bases sitting between them. Germline V gene sequence: CDR1 LGHNA, CDR2 YSLEER. The CDR3 extends over 17 amino acids. The CDR3 is CASSQEVTGDTNYGYTF. The DNA of the CDR3 is TGCGCCAGCAGCCAAGAAGTGACAGGCGATACTAACTATGGCTACACCTTC.

The chain recombines TRBV13 with TRBJ2-6, with a weak D call TRBD2 (5 bases). Germline lookup yields CDR1 PRHDT and CDR2 FYEKMQ (reference sequence). The CDR3 length is 15 residues. V gave up 8 bases and J gave up 0 bases, with 11 bases separating them. Written as DNA, the CDR3 is TGTGCCAGCCGGATCAGCGGCTCTGGGGCCAACGTCCTGACTTTC. Amino acid sequence: CASRISGSGANVLTF.

V gene TRBV27 combines with J gene TRBJ2-6; D may be TRBD2 (6 bases). Trimming took off 8 bases at V and 0 bases at J, with 14 bases between the two ends. The length of the CDR3 is 16 residues. Per germline, CDR1 MNHEY and CDR2 SMNVEV (reference sequence). CDR3 DNA sequence: TGTGCCAGCTTGCCCGGGGGATTCTCTGGGGCCAACGTCCTGACTTTC. The encoded protein is CASLPGGFSGANVLTF.